Listed below are T cell receptor beta chains from one sample, sequenced in a study of shared clonotypes between healthy human individuals. Clones were read by immunoSEQ multiplex PCR, and TCRdb kept only the in-frame ones, dropping some. The sample records 2 million to 2.5 million clones, roughly 95% being singletons. What was sequenced was naive CD4+ T cells sorted from blood. These TCRs come from a man aged 18 to 30 in good health. CDR3s leave out the opening cysteine and the closing phenylalanine or tryptophan. Each record gives: CDR3 protein, J gene, V gene, CDR3 length.

ASSPGTSGGNEQF | TRBJ2-1 | TRBV18 | 13
ASSKDLAKNIQY | TRBJ2-4 | TRBV9 | 12
AWSARLAPYEQY | TRBJ2-7 | TRBV30 | 12
ASSYSWGAAGEQY | TRBJ2-7 | TRBV6-5 | 13
ASSSDPTYEQY | TRBJ2-7 | TRBV7-9 | 11
AISESRGAVGTRVEQY | TRBJ2-7 | TRBV10-3 | 16
ASSEQLVGSGMYEQY | TRBJ2-7 | TRBV6-1 | 15
ASRIGAKGPGEQY | TRBJ2-7 | TRBV6-5 | 13
ASSFVLDRTYEQY | TRBJ2-7 | TRBV5-4 | 13
ASSLGDRGEKLF | TRBJ1-4 | TRBV5-1 | 12
ASSLTGEDTEAF | TRBJ1-1 | TRBV6-1 | 12
ASSPVDRGPYNSPLH | TRBJ1-6 | TRBV5-1 | 15
AAYTGSSSGNTIY | TRBJ1-3 | TRBV10-3 | 13
ASTRRDTLVGANEKLF | TRBJ1-4 | TRBV7-8 | 16
ASSNRDRASYEQY | TRBJ2-7 | TRBV19 | 13
ASSLEGTAGNTIY | TRBJ1-3 | TRBV5-1 | 13
ASSAGAPYEQY | TRBJ2-7 | TRBV6-5 | 11
ASSAPPGYT | TRBJ1-2 | TRBV2 | 9
ASSGNRDRKRGDYGYT | TRBJ1-2 | TRBV7-2 | 16
ASSLDRVGKSPLH | TRBJ1-6 | TRBV5-4 | 13
ASRLAGSSYNEQF | TRBJ2-1 | TRBV19 | 13
AWSGGSNQPQH | TRBJ1-5 | TRBV30 | 11
ASSLVGTGFNYGYT | TRBJ1-2 | TRBV7-2 | 14
SVRGVLLGTEAF | TRBJ1-1 | TRBV29-1 | 12
AISVTGELF | TRBJ2-2 | TRBV10-3 | 9
ASSLETGAQETQY | TRBJ2-5 | TRBV5-1 | 13
ASRILNYGYT | TRBJ1-2 | TRBV2 | 10
ASSLIGQAVWDGYT | TRBJ1-2 | TRBV27 | 14
ASSLLTGTSGELF | TRBJ2-2 | TRBV5-1 | 13
ASSDRSSPYNEQF | TRBJ2-1 | TRBV25-1 | 13
ASSIRDAGELF | TRBJ2-2 | TRBV19 | 11
ASSSTGYTDTQY | TRBJ2-3 | TRBV5-4 | 12
ASRLLSGNTDTQY | TRBJ2-3 | TRBV5-1 | 13
ASSSGNYEQY | TRBJ2-7 | TRBV5-4 | 10
ASSRGSGYEQY | TRBJ2-7 | TRBV7-9 | 11